The T cell receptor (beta chain) under discussion was sequenced for a study of Tregs in tolerant kidney transplant recipients (dated by TCRdb to the late 2010s). With respect to the entire study: The study applied TCRbeta sequencing to find donor-specific regulatory T cells before combined kidney and bone marrow transplantation and then followed those same cells after transplant. In a few healthy controls, several methods of expanding Tregs specific for an allogeneic donor were compared by TCRbeta repertoire sequencing.

Here V drops 2 bases and J drops 5 bases, and the junction holds 11 bases not matched to any gene. There are 16 amino acids in the CDR3, from cysteine to phenylalanine inclusive. The entry retains the CDR3 DNA only, 48 bases that are in frame from base 1. Looking up the germline V gene (reference sequence) yields CDR1 SEHNR and CDR2 FQNEAQ. Thawed PBMCs were FACS-sorted into unstimulated Tregs (CD4+CD25+CD127-), CD4+ non-Tregs (CD4+CD25-), CD4 cells and CD8 cells. Blood from healthy controls was obtained either as purchased buffy coats or from healthy volunteers. Healthy control blood was separated into PBMCs by Ficoll density gradient and cryopreserved, and patient PBMCs were collected both before and after transplant. The study at large found these results: Although technical replication error seemed to be minimal, the question of biological reproducibility was not addressed directly. Expanding Tregs with activated donor B cells appeared to identify the most biologically relevant and donor-specific TCRbeta repertoire. The study was constrained by small patient numbers, and validation of the findings is required in larger populations and under other immunosuppression protocols.

With respect to this clone: Its antigen target is currently unknown. It has no much larger one-base neighbor in the sample; base qualities were not kept.

Genomic DNA was extracted from sorted cells with the QIAGEN DNeasy Blood and Tissue Kit for TCRbeta CDR3 sequencing. High-throughput TCRbeta CDR3 sequencing was carried out commercially through immunoSEQ, with PCR amplification with bias correction and internal controls included. The study's processing was this. A unique productive TCRbeta sequence was defined by the CDR3 nucleotide sequence when primers matched, and otherwise by the CDR3 amino acid sequence together with the Vbeta and Jbeta genes. To correct sorting error, sequences shared between sorted populations at a frequency ratio of 2:1 or less were removed; the rest were assigned to the higher population. Sequences were defined as donor-reactive when expanded at least 5-fold in CFSE-low cells versus unstimulated cells and present at a frequency of at least 0.01% in CFSE-low cells. Repertoire divergence was quantified by Jensen-Shannon divergence calculated from the top 100 TCRbeta sequences ranked by frequency. For any sample with multiple sequencing runs, sorting error was corrected in each run separately before the runs were pooled. In TCRdb, the immuneACCESS table is reduced to in-frame sequences with V and J assigned. These tables do not hold every clone; where another copy was compared, an unresolved V gene accounts for under half, and the others remain unexplained. V, J and clone size derive from that table, while D and trimming were established from the DNA sequence. The sample table contains roughly 250,000 clones; only one count was recorded for about 80% of them. Less than 0.75% of the sample comes from the top ten.

Input material: CD4+ T cells from blood. The chain uses TRBV7-9 and TRBJ2-5; 7 middle bases align to TRBD2. The receptor was derived from a human donor in good health. The nucleotide sequence reads TGTGCCAGCAGCTTACCCCGCGGCGGGAGCGGGGAGACCCAGTACTTC. Its protein reads: CASSLPRGGSGETQYF.